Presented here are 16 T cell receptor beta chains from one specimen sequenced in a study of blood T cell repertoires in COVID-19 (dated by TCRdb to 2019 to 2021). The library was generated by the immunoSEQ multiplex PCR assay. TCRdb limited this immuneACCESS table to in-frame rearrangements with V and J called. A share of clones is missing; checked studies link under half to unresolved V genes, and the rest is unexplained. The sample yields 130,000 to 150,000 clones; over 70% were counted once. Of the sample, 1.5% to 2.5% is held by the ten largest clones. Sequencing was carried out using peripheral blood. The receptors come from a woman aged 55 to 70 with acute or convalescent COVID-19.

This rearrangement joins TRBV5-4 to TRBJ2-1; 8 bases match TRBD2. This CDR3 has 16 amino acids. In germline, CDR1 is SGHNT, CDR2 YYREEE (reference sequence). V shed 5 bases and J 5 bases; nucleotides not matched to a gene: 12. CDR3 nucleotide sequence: TGTGCCAGCAGACGCCAGCGGGAGCTCCCCCACAATGAGCAGTTCTTC. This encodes CASRRQRELPHNEQFF.

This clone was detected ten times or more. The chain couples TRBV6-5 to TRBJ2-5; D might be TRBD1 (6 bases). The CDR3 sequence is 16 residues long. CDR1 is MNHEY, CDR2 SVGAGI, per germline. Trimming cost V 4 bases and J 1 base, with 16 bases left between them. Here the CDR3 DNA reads TGTGCCAGCAGTTTAGACAGGCCCTTGTTCCAAGAGACCCAGTACTTC. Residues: CASSLDRPLFQETQYF.

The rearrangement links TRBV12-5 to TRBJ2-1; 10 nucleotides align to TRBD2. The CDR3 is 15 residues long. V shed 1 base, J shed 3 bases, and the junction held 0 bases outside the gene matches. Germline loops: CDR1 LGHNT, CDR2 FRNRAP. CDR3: CASGLGTSGYNEQFF. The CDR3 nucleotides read TGTGCTAGTGGTTTGGGGACTAGCGGCTACAATGAGCAGTTCTTC.

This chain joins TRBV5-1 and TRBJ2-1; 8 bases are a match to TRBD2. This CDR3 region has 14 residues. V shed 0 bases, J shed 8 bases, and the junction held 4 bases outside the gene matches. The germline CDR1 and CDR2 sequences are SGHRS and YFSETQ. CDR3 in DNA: TGCGCCAGCAGCTTGGGGGAGCGGGAGCATGAGCAGTTCTTC. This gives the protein CASSLGEREHEQFF.

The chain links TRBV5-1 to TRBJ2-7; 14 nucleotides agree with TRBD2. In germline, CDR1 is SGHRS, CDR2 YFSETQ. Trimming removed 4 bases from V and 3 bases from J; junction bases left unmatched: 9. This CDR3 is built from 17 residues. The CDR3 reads CASSLGTSGSGGYEQYF. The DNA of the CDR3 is TGCGCCAGCAGCCTCGGGACTAGCGGGAGCGGGGGCTACGAGCAGTACTTC.

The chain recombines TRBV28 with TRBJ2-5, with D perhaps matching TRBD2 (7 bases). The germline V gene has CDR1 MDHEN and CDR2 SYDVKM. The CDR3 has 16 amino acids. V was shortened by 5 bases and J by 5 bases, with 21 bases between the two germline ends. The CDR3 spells CASSLRGGYPEETQYF. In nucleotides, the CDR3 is TGTGCCAGCAGTCTGAGGGGGGGCTACCCAGAGGAGACCCAGTACTTC.

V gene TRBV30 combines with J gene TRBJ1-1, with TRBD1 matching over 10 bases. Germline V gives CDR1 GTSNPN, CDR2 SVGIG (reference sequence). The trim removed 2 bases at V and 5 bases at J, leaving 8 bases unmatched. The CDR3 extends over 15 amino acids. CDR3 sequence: CAWSSGTGVRTEAFF. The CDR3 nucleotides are TGTGCCTGGAGTTCAGGGACAGGGGTAAGGACTGAAGCTTTCTTT.

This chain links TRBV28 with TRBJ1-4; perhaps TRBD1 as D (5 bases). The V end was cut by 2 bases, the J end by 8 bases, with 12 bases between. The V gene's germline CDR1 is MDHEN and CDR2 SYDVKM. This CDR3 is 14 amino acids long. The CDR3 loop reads CASSLGGGNEKLFF. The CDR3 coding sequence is TGTGCCAGCAGTTTAGGGGGGGGAAACGAAAAACTGTTTTTT.

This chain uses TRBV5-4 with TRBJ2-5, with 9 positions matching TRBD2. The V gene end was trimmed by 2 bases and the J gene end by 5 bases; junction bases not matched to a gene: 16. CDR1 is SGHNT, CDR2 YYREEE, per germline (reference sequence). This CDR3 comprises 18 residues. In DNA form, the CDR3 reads TGTGCCAGCAGCTTCTTTAGCGCGGGAGGGAGGATGGGGGAGACCCAGTACTTC. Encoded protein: CASSFFSAGGRMGETQYF.

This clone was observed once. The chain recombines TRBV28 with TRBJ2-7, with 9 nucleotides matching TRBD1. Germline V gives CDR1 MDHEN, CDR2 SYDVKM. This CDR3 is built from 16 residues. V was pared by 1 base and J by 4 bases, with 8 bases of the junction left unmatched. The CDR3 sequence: CASSLFLRQGGYEQYF. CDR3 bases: TGTGCCAGCAGTTTATTCCTCCGACAGGGGGGGTACGAGCAGTACTTC.

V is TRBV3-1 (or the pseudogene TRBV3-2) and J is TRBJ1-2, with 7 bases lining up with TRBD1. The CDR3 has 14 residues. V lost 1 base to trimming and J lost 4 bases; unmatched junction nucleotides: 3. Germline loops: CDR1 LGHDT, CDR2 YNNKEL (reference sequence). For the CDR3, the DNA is TGTGCCAGCAGCCAAGGGGGGACAGCCTATGGCTACACCTTC. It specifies CASSQGGTAYGYTF.

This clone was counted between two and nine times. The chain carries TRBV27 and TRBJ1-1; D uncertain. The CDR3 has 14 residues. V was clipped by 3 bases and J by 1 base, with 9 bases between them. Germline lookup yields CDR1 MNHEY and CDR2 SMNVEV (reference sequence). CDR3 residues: CASSLTRSNTEAFF. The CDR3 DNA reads TGTGCCAGCAGTTTGACCAGGTCGAACACTGAAGCTTTCTTT.

This CDR3 reads CASSLIAGVGNEQFF. The CDR3 nucleotides read TGTGCCAGCAGTCTCATAGCGGGAGTTGGCAATGAGCAGTTCTTC. V is TRBV6-6 and J is TRBJ2-1; 9 nucleotides align to TRBD2. The ends lost 5 bases at V and 6 bases at J; junction bases unmatched: 8. This CDR3 spans 15 amino acids. Germline assignment: CDR1 MNHNY and CDR2 SVGAGI (reference sequence).

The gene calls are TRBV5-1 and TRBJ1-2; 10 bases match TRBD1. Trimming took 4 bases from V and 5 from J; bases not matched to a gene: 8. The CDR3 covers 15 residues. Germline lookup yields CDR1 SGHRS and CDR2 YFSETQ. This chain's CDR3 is CASSPRQGAGYGYTF. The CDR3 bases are TGCGCCAGCAGCCCCAGACAGGGGGCTGGGTATGGCTACACCTTC.

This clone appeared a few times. The CDR3 loop reads CASSDGTSGLNEQFF. Written as DNA, the CDR3 is TGTGCCAGCAGTGACGGGACTAGCGGGTTAAATGAGCAGTTCTTC. V is TRBV27 and J is TRBJ2-1, with 12 bases fitting TRBD2. V lost 5 bases to trimming and J lost 7 bases; unmatched junction nucleotides: 6. This CDR3 comprises 15 residues. Looked up from germline, CDR1 is MNHEY and CDR2 is SMNVEV (reference sequence).

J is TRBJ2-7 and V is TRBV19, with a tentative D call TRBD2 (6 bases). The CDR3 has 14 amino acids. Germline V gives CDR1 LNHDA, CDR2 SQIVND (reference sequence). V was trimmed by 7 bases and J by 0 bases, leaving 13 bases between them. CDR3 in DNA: TGTGCCAGTAAAAGGGGAGCGGGCTCCTACGAGCAGTACTTC. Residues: CASKRGAGSYEQYF. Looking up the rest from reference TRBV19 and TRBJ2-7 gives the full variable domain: DGGITQSPKYLFRKEGQNVTLSCEQNLNHDAMYWYRQDPGQGLRLIYYSQIVNDFQKGDIAEGYSVSREKKESFPLTVTSAQKNPTAFYLCASKRGAGSYEQYFGPGTRLTVT.